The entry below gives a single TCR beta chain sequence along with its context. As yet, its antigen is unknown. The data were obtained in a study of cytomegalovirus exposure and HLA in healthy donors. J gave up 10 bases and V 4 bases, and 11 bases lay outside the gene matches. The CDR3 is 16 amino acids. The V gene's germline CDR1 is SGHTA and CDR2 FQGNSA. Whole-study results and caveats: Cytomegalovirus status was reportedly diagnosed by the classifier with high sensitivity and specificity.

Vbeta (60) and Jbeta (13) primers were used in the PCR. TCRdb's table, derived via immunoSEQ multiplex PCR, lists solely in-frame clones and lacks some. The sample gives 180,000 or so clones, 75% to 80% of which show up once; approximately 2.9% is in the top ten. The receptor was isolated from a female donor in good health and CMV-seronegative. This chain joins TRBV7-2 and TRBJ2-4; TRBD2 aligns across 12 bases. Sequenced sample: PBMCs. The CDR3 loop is CASSSLKLAGGQIQYF. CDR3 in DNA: TGTGCCAGCAGCTCCTTAAAACTAGCGGGGGGACAGATTCAGTACTTC.